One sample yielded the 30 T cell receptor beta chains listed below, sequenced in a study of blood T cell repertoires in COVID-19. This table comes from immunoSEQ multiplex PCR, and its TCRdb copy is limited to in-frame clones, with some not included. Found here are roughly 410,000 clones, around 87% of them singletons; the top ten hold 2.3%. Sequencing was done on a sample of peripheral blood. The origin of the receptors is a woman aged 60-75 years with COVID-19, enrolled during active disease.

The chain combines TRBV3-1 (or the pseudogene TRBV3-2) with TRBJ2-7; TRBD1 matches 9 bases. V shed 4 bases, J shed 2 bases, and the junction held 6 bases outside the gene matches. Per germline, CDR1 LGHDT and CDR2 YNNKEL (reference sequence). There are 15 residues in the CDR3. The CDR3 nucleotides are TGTGCCAGCAGCCCGAGGACAGGGGCCACCTACGAGCAGTACTTC. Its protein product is CASSPRTGATYEQYF.

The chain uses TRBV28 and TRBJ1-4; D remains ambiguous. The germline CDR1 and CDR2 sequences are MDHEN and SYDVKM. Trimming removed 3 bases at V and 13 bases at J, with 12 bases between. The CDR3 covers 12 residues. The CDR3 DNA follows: TGTGCCAGCAGTTTGGTCTGGGGAGGACTGTTTTTT. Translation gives CASSLVWGGLFF.

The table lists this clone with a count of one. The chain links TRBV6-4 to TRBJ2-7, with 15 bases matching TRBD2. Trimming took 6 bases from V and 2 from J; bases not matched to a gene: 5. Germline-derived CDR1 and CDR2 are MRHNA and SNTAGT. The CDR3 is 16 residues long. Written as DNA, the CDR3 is TGTGCCAGCAGCCCGGGACTAGCGGGGGGCACCTACGAGCAGTACTTC. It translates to CASSPGLAGGTYEQYF.

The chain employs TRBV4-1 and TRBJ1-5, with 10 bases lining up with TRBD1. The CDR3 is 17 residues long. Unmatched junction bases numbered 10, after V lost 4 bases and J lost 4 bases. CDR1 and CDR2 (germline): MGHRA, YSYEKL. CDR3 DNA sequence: TGCGCCAGCAGCCGAGAAACACCGGACAGGGGGAATCAGCCCCAGCATTTT. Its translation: CASSRETPDRGNQPQHF.

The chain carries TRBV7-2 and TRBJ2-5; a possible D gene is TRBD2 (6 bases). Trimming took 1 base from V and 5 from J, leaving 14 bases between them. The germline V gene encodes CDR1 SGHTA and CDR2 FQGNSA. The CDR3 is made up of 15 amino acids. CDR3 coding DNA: TGTGCCAGCAGCTTAGTACGGGGACTGAGGGAGACCCAGTACTTC. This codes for CASSLVRGLRETQYF.

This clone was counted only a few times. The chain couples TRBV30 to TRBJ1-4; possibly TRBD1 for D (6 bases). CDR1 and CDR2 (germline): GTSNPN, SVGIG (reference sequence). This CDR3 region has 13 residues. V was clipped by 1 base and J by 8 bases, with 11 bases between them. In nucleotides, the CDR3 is TGTGCCTGGAGTGACAGGGAGTGGGAAAAACTGTTTTTT. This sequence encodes CAWSDREWEKLFF.

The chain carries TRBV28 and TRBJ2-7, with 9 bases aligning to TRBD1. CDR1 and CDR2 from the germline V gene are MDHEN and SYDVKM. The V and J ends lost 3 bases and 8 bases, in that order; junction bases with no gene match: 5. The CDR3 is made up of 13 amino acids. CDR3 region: CASSLGQGVKQYF. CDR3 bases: TGTGCCAGCAGTTTGGGACAGGGAGTTAAGCAGTACTTC.

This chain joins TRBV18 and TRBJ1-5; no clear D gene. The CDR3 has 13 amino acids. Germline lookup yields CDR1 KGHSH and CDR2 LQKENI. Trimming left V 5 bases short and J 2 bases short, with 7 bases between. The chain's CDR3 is CASSNQGNQPQHF. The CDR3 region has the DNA TGTGCCAGCTCAAATCAGGGCAATCAGCCCCAGCATTTT.

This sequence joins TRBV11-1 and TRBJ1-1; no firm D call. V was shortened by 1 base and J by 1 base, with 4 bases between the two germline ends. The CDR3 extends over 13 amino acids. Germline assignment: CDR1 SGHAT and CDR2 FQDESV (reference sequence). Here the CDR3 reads CASSLDRNTEAFF. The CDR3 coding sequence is TGTGCCAGCAGCTTAGACAGGAACACTGAAGCTTTCTTT. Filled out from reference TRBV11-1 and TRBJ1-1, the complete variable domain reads EAEVAQSPRYKITEKSQAVAFWCDPISGHATLYWYRQILGQGPELLVQFQDESVVDDSQLPKDRFSAERLKGVDSTLKIQPAELGDSAMYLCASSLDRNTEAFFGQGTRLTVV.

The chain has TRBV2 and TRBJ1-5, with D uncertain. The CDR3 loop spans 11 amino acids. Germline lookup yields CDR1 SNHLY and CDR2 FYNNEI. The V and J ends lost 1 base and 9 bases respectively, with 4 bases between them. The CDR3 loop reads CASSEGRPQHF. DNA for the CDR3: TGTGCCAGCAGTGAAGGGAGGCCCCAGCATTTT.

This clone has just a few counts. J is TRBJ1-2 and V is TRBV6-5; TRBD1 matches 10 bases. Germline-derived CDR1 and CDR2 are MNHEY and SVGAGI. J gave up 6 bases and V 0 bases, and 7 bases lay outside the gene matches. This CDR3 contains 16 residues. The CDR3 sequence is CASSYSTGTGVHGYTF. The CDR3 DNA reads TGTGCCAGCAGTTACTCGACCGGGACAGGGGTACATGGCTACACCTTC.

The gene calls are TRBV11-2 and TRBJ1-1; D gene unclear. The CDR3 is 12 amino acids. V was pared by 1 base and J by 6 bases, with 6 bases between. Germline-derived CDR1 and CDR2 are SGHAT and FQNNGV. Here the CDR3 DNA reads TGTGCCAGCAGCTTAGCGGTCCCTGAAGCTTTCTTT. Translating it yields CASSLAVPEAFF. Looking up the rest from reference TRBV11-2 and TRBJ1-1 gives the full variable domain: EAGVAQSPRYKIIEKRQSVAFWCNPISGHATLYWYQQILGQGPKLLIQFQNNGVVDDSQLPKDRFSAERLKGVDSTLKIQPAKLEDSAVYLCASSLAVPEAFFGQGTRLTVV.

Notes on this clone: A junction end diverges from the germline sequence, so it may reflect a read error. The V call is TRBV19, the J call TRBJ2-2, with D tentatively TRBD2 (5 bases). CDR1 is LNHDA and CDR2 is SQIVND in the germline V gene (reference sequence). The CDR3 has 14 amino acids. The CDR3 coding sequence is TGTGCCAGTAGTATATCTGGGGTTTCCGGGGAGTTGTTTTTT. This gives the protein CASSISGVSGELFF.

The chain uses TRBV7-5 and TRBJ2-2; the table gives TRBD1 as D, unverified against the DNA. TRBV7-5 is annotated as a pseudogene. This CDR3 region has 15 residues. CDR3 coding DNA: TGTGCCAGAAGCTTAGTCAGACAGCACACCGGGGAGCTGTTTTTT. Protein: CARSLVRQHTGELFF.

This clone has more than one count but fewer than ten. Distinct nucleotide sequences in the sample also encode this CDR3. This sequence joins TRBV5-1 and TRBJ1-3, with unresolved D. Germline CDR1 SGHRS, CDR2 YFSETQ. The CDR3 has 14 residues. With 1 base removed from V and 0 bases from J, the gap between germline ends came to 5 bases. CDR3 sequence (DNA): TGCGCCAGCAGCTTGTCCAGCTCTGGAAACACCATATATTTT. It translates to CASSLSSSGNTIYF.

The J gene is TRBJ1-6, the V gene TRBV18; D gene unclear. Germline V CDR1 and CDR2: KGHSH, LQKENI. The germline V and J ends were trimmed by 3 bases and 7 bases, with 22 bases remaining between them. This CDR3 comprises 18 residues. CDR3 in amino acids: CASSPPGRTAEENSPLHF. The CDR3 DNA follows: TGTGCCAGCTCACCTCCGGGTAGGACGGCGGAGGAAAATTCACCCCTCCACTTT.

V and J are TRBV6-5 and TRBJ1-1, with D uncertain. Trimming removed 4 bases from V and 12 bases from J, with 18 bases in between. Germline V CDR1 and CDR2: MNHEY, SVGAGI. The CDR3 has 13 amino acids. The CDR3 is CASSSSGGLRTFF. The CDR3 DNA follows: TGTGCCAGCAGTTCATCGGGTGGTTTGAGGACTTTCTTT.

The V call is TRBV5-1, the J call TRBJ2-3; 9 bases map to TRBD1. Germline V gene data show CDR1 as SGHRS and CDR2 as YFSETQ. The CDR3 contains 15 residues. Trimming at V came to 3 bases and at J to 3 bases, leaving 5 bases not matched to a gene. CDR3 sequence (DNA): TGCGCCAGCAGCTCTGGACAGGGGCGTACAGATACGCAGTATTTT. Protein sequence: CASSSGQGRTDTQYF. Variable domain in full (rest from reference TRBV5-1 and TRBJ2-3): KAGVTQTPRYLIKTRGQQVTLSCSPISGHRSVSWYQQTPGQGLQFLFEYFSETQRNKGNFPGRFSGRQFSNSRSEMNVSTLELGDSALYLCASSSGQGRTDTQYFGPGTRLTVL.

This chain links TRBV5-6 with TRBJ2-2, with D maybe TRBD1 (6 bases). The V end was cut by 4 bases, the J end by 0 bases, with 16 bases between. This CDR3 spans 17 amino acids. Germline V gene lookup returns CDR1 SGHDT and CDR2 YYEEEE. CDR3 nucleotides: TGTGCCAGCAGCCATCATTTTGGGACAACGAACACCGGGGAGCTGTTTTTT. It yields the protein CASSHHFGTTNTGELFF.

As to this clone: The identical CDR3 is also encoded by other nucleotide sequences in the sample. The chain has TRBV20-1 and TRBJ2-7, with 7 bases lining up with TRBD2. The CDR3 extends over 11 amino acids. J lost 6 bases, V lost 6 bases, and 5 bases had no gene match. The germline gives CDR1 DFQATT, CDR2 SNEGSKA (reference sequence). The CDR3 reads CSAPTGGEQYF. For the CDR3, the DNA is TGCAGTGCCCCGACGGGGGGCGAGCAGTACTTC.

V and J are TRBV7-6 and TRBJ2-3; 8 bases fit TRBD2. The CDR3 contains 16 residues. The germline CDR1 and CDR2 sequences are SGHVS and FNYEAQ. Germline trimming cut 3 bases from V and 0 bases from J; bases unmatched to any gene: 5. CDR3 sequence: CASSFRAGGSTDTQYF. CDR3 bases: TGTGCCAGCAGCTTTCGGGCGGGGGGAAGCACAGATACGCAGTATTTT.

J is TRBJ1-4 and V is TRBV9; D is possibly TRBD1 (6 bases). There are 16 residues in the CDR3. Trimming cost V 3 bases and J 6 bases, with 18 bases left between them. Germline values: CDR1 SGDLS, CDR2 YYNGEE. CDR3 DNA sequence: TGTGCCAGCAGCGCCGGGGCGTGGGGGCTGGATGAAAAACTGTTTTTT. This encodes CASSAGAWGLDEKLFF.

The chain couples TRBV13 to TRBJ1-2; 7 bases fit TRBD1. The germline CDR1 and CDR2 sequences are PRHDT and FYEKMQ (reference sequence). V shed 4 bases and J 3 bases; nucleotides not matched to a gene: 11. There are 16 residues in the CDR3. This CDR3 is CASSSPYRGLDYGYTF. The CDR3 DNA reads TGTGCCAGCAGCTCTCCGTATAGGGGGCTAGACTATGGCTACACCTTC.

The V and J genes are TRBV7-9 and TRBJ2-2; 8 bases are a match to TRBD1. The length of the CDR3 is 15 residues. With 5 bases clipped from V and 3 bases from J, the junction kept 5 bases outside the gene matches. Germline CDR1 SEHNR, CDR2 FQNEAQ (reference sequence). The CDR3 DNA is TGTGCCAGCAGCATGGACAGGGTTTACACCGGGGAGCTGTTTTTT. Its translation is CASSMDRVYTGELFF.

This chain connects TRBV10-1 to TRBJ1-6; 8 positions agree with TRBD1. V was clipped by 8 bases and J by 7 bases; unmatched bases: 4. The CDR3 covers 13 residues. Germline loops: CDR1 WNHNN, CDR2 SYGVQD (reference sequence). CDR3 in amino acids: CASQDRGNSPLHF. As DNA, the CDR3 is TGCGCCAGCCAAGACAGGGGAAATTCACCCCTCCACTTT.

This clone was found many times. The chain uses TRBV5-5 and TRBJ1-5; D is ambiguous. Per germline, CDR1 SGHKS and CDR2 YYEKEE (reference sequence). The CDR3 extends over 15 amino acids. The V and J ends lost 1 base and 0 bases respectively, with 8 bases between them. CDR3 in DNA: TGTGCCAGCAGCTTGCTCCAGGTTAGCAATCAGCCCCAGCATTTT. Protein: CASSLLQVSNQPQHF.

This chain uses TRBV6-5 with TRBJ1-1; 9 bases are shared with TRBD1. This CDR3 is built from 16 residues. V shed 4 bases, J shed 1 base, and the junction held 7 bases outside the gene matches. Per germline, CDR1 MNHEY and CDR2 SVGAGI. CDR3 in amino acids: CASSSTQQGANTEAFF. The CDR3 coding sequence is TGTGCCAGCAGTTCGACACAACAGGGGGCGAACACTGAAGCTTTCTTT.

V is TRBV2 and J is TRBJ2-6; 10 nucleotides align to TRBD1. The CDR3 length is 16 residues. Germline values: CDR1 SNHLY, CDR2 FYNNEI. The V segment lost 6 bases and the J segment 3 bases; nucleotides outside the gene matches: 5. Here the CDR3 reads CASRGQGTVGANVLTF. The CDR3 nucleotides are TGTGCCAGCAGGGGACAGGGGACCGTTGGGGCCAACGTCCTGACTTTC. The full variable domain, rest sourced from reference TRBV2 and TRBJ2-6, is EPEVTQTPSHQVTQMGQEVILRCVPISNHLYFYWYRQILGQKVEFLVSFYNNEISEKSEIFDDQFSVERPDGSNFTLKIRSTKLEDSAMYFCASRGQGTVGANVLTFGAGSRLTVL.

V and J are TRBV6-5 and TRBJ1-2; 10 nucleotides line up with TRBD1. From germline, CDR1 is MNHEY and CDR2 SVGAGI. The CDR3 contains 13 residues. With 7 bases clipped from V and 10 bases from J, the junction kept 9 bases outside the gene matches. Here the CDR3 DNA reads TGTGCCAGCACCGCGGGACAGGGGACTGCCTACACCTTC. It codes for CASTAGQGTAYTF.

CDR3 region: CASSPQGAGYNEQFF. CDR3 nucleotide sequence: TGTGCCAGCAGCCCGCAGGGGGCCGGTTACAATGAGCAGTTCTTC. This sequence joins TRBV6-4 and TRBJ2-1; 8 nucleotides match TRBD1. With V trimmed by 6 bases and J by 4 bases, 8 bases remained unmatched. In germline, CDR1 is MRHNA, CDR2 SNTAGT. The CDR3 sequence is 15 residues long.